Presented here are 7 T cell receptor beta chains from one specimen sequenced in a study of blood T cell repertoires in COVID-19. TCRdb's table, derived via immunoSEQ multiplex PCR, lists solely in-frame clones and lacks some. The table shows approximately 260,000 clones, with about 87% occurring only once. Sequencing input: peripheral blood. All receptors derive from a woman between 40 and 55 years old with acute or convalescent COVID-19.

The genes are TRBV5-1 and TRBJ2-1; TRBD1 matches 8 bases. V was clipped by 8 bases and J by 0 bases; unmatched bases: 10. Germline lookup yields CDR1 SGHRS and CDR2 YFSETQ. CDR3 length: 16 residues. The DNA of the CDR3 is TGCGCCAGTAAAAGGACAGGGCTCAGCTCCTACAATGAGCAGTTCTTC. Amino acid sequence: CASKRTGLSSYNEQFF.

This sequence joins TRBV12-3 or TRBV12-4 and TRBJ2-7; TRBD1 agrees at 7 bases. CDR3 size: 12 residues. V lost 5 bases and J lost 5; bases outside the gene matches: 3. CDR3 bases: TGTGCCAGCAGTCCCGACAGGGACGAGCAGTACGTC. Amino acids: CASSPDRDEQYV.

This clone was observed a single time. V usage is TRBV18 and J usage is TRBJ1-3, with 8 bases that match TRBD1. Looked up from germline, CDR1 is KGHSH and CDR2 is LQKENI. The CDR3 runs 17 residues. V lost 6 bases and J lost 0; bases outside the gene matches: 10. Here the CDR3 DNA reads TGTGCCAGCTCCATAGACAGGGGCTTCACCTCTGGAAACACCATATATTTT. Protein: CASSIDRGFTSGNTIYF.

The chain is built from TRBV11-2 and TRBJ1-2; perhaps TRBD1 as D (6 bases). Trimming left V 0 bases short and J 8 bases short, with 16 bases between. The germline CDR1 and CDR2 sequences are SGHAT and FQNNGV. The CDR3 loop spans 15 amino acids. In nucleotides, the CDR3 is TGTGCCAGCAGCTTAGAACGGGGGGCTTTCGACGGCTACACCTTC. It translates to CASSLERGAFDGYTF. The complete variable domain, with remaining parts taken from reference TRBV11-2 and TRBJ1-2, reads EAGVAQSPRYKIIEKRQSVAFWCNPISGHATLYWYQQILGQGPKLLIQFQNNGVVDDSQLPKDRFSAERLKGVDSTLKIQPAKLEDSAVYLCASSLERGAFDGYTFGSGTRLTVV.

The chain joins TRBV7-9 to TRBJ1-4, with 9 bases matching TRBD1. CDR3 length equals 15 residues. Per germline, CDR1 SEHNR and CDR2 FQNEAQ (reference sequence). V was clipped by 6 bases and J by 4 bases; unmatched bases: 6. Here the CDR3 DNA reads TGTGCCAGCAGGCATCGGGACAGGGATAATGAAAAACTGTTTTTT. This encodes CASRHRDRDNEKLFF.

CDR3 in DNA: TGTGCCACCAGCAGGTCCGGGACAGGCCTCTCCTACGAGCAGTACGTC. Translation: CATSRSGTGLSYEQYV. The rearrangement uses TRBV24-1 and TRBJ2-7, with TRBD1 matching over 8 bases. Looked up from germline, CDR1 is KGHDR and CDR2 is SFDVKD. CDR3 size: 16 residues. Trimming removed 7 bases from V and 0 bases from J; junction bases left unmatched: 10.

The rearrangement links TRBV10-3 to TRBJ1-6, with 11 bases lining up with TRBD1. The V gene end was trimmed by 10 bases and the J gene end by 6 bases; junction bases not matched to a gene: 2. CDR1 is ENHRY, CDR2 SYGVKD, per germline. CDR3 length equals 13 residues. This chain's CDR3 is CATGTGGNSPLHF. The CDR3 nucleotides read TGTGCCACCGGGACAGGGGGTAATTCACCCCTCCACTTT.